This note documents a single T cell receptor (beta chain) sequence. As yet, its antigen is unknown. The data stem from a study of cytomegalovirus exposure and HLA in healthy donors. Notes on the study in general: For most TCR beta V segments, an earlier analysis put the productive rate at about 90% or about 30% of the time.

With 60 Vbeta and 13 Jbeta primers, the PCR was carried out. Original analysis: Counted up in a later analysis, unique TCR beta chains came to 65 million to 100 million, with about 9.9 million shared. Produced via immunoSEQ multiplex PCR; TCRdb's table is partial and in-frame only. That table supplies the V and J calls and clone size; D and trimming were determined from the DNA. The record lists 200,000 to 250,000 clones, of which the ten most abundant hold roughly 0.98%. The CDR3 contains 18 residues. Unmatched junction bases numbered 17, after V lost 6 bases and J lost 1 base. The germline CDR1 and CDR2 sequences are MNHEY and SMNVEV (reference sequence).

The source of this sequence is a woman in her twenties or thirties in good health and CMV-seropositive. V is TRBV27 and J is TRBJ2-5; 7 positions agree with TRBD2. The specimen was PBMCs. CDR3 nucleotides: TGTGCCAGCAGCCCCATAAGCTCTGGTGAGCGGGGCCAAGAGACCCAGTACTTC. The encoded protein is CASSPISSGERGQETQYF.